A selection of T cell receptor beta chains follows, all from one sample in a study of radiotherapy plus CTLA-4 blockade in lung cancer. The method was immunoSEQ multiplex PCR; TCRdb's version includes in-frame clones alone and lacks a portion of them. The sample lists 34,000 or so clones; about 69% were seen once. This specimen was peripheral blood, taken from a patient treated with radiotherapy plus ipilimumab. These receptor sequences come from a human donor with non-small cell lung cancer that progressed on radiotherapy plus ipilimumab. Each CDR3 is given with its conserved first and last residue. Fields, in order: D gene, clone size, J gene, V gene, CDR3 DNA, CDR3 protein. D genes are given only for firm matches. The size entry is marked missing in some rows and otherwise reads once, few, many or a size class.

. . TRBJ2-7 TRBV5-6 TGTGCCAGCAGCTCCAGGGCCCAGCCGCGTTTTCCGGAGCTTCACGAGCAGTACTTC CASSSRAQPRFPELHEQYF
. few TRBJ2-3 TRBV7-9 TGTGCCAGCAGTTGGGTGGATACGCAGTATTTT CASSWVDTQYF
. . TRBJ2-2 TRBV6-5 TGTGCCAGCAGTTACTCGAATAGCCCCGGGGAGCTGTTTTTT CASSYSNSPGELFF
TRBD1 . TRBJ2-1 TRBV6-1 TGTGCCAGCAGTGTCCCGGGACAGGGGGTATCCTACAATGAGCAGTTCTTC CASSVPGQGVSYNEQFF
. . TRBJ1-5 TRBV7-9 TGTGCCAGCAGCTTAGATTATGGGGGCGATCAGCCCCAGCATTTT CASSLDYGGDQPQHF
. . TRBJ2-5 TRBV5-1 TGCGCCAGCAGCCGGGGTTATGGGGGAGAGGAGACCCAGTACTTC CASSRGYGGEETQYF
TRBD1 . TRBJ1-1 TRBV7-3 TGTGCCAGCAGTAGGGACAGCAACACTGAAGCTTTCTTT CASSRDSNTEAFF
TRBD1 . TRBJ1-1 TRBV29-1 TGCAGCGCACCGGGACAGGTGAACACTGAAGCTTTCTTT CSAPGQVNTEAFF
. . TRBJ2-5 TRBV5-4 TGTGCCAGCAGCTTGAAAGGGGGCGGGGAGGAGACCCAGTACTTC CASSLKGGGEETQYF
TRBD2 . TRBJ2-5 TRBV13 TGTGCCAGCAGCTCCCCTACTAGCGGCCAAGAGACCCAGTACTTC CASSSPTSGQETQYF
TRBD2 . TRBJ2-7 TRBV5-1 TGCGCCAGCAGCGTCACTAGCGGGAGGTCCTACGAGCAGTACTTC CASSVTSGRSYEQYF
. . TRBJ2-5 TRBV11-1 TGTGCCAGCAGCTCGGGGGAGACCCAGTACTTC CASSSGETQYF
TRBD1 . TRBJ2-5 TRBV5-1 TGCGCCAGCAGCTTGGTCGCAGGACAGGACCAAGAGACCCAGTACTTC CASSLVAGQDQETQYF
. . TRBJ1-2 TRBV2 TGTGCCAGCAGTGAGGGGCACAGGAACTATGGCTACACCTTC CASSEGHRNYGYTF
. . TRBJ1-2 TRBV5-4 TGTGCCAGCAGCTTGGCCGGAGGCGGCTATGGCTACACCTTC CASSLAGGGYGYTF
. . TRBJ1-1 TRBV9 TGTGCCAGCAGCGTAGTCGGGGCACTGAACACTGAAGCTTTCTTT CASSVVGALNTEAFF
. . TRBJ1-2 TRBV10-3 TGTGCCATCAGTCTAAGCCCTGCATATGGCTACACCTTC CAISLSPAYGYTF
TRBD1 . TRBJ1-1 TRBV4-1 TGCGCCAGCAGGTTCGACAGGGGTCGGGTGACTGAAGCTTTCTTT CASRFDRGRVTEAFF
. . TRBJ1-5 TRBV4-1 TGCGCCAGCAGCCAAGATGAGGGGTATCAGCCCCAGCATTTT CASSQDEGYQPQHF
. once TRBJ1-5 TRBV9 TGTGCCAGCATCCAAGGCAATCAGCCCCAGCATTTT CASIQGNQPQHF
. . TRBJ2-1 TRBV6-1 TGTGCCACCCCCCGGGACGGACCCTACAATGAGCAGTTCTTC CATPRDGPYNEQFF
. . TRBJ1-1 TRBV11-2 TGTGCCAGCAGCTTAGCTGGCTCCGCTTTCTTT CASSLAGSAFF
. few TRBJ2-2 TRBV7-3 TGTGCCAGCAGCTCCAACAGGGCCGGGGAGCTGTTTTTT CASSSNRAGELFF
. . TRBJ2-5 TRBV11-2 TGTGCCAGCAGCTCCGCCGGACTTCGGCAAGAGACCCAGTACTTC CASSSAGLRQETQYF
TRBD1 . TRBJ2-7 TRBV25-1 TGTGCCAGCAGTCCCCAGAACAGGGGGGCCTACGAGCAGTACTTC CASSPQNRGAYEQYF
TRBD1 . TRBJ2-1 TRBV6-5 TGTGCCAGCAACAGGGGTCAGGGCGAGTGGAATGAGCAGTTCTTC CASNRGQGEWNEQFF
. . TRBJ2-2 TRBV6-1 TGTGCCAGCAGCAGTGGCACCCCGAACACCGGGGAGCTGTTTTTT CASSSGTPNTGELFF
. few TRBJ1-4 TRBV4-1 TGCGCCAGCAGCCAAGATCCACTGGCGGTCGGAAAACTGTTTTTT CASSQDPLAVGKLFF